Below are 28 T cell receptor beta chains sequenced from a single sample in a study of T-cell reconstitution after alpha-beta-depleted transplantation in children. Unique molecular identifiers were used to barcode this TCRbeta library. TCRdb recomputed calls from the PCR reads with MiXCR, one row per CDR3 protein. The sample records roughly 350,000 distinct CDR3 sequences, under 20% being singletons. Sequencing used PBMCs, mostly from graft donor cells, obtained 360 days after TCRalphabeta/CD19-depleted stem cell transplant. The receptors derive from a male patient aged 2-9 years who had a stem cell transplant for acute lymphoblastic leukemia, so the T cells may come from the graft donor.

This clonotype was seen repeatedly, ten times or more. V gene TRBV12-3 or TRBV12-4 combines with J gene TRBJ2-2; D not certain. Trimming left V 3 bases short and J 6 bases short, with 11 bases between. The CDR3 runs 14 residues. The CDR3 DNA is TGTGCCAGCAGTTTGGGATCCGCCTCCGGGGAGCTGTTTTTT. Its translation is CASSLGSASGELFF.

V and J are TRBV10-1 and TRBJ2-1; 7 bases match TRBD2. With 5 bases clipped from V and 8 bases from J, the junction kept 15 bases outside the gene matches. The CDR3 is 16 amino acids. Germline CDR1 is WNHNN and CDR2 is SYGVQD (reference sequence). The CDR3 DNA reads TGCGCCAGCAGTTTGTCCGTGGGAGGGCCTATGGATGAGCAGTTCTTC. Translating it yields CASSLSVGGPMDEQFF.

The rearrangement joins TRBV4-2 to TRBJ2-5; 8 bases match TRBD2. Germline V gene sequence: CDR1 LGHNA, CDR2 YNFKEQ. V dropped 0 bases and J dropped 4; count of bases not matched to a gene: 13. The CDR3 length is 18 residues. CDR3 sequence (DNA): TGTGCCAGCAGCCAAGAGCGTTTATCGGGAGGGCCGACAGAGACCCAGTACTTC. Its translation is CASSQERLSGGPTETQYF.

V gene TRBV18 combines with J gene TRBJ1-1; perhaps TRBD1 as D (6 bases). V lost 5 bases and J lost 0, with 13 bases in between. The CDR3 totals 15 residues. Germline values: CDR1 KGHSH, CDR2 LQKENI. The CDR3 sequence: CASSKMGGMNTEAFF. In nucleotides, the CDR3 is TGTGCCAGCTCAAAAATGGGGGGCATGAACACTGAAGCTTTCTTT.

This clonotype was counted only a few times. This chain connects TRBV4-2 to TRBJ2-2; D perhaps matches TRBD2 (5 bases). Germline V lookup: CDR1 LGHNA, CDR2 YNFKEQ. The CDR3 is made up of 16 amino acids. Trimming cost V 1 base and J 3 bases, with 12 bases left between them. CDR3 in amino acids: CASSQVGVSDTGELFF. The CDR3 DNA reads TGTGCCAGCAGCCAAGTCGGGGTCTCGGACACCGGGGAGCTGTTTTTT.

This chain joins TRBV12-3 or TRBV12-4 and TRBJ2-7; no firm D call. This CDR3 is built from 12 residues. Trimming left V 6 bases short and J 9 bases short, with 15 bases between. CDR3: CASSGWLGWQYF. DNA of the CDR3: TGTGCCAGCAGCGGGTGGCTAGGATGGCAGTACTTC.

This chain uses TRBV5-1 with TRBJ2-5; no definite D call. V dropped 0 bases and J dropped 7 bases, with 13 bases sitting between them. This CDR3 spans 14 amino acids. Germline-derived CDR1 and CDR2 are SGHRS and YFSETQ. CDR3 DNA sequence: TGCGCCAGCAGCTTGGCTCCGCGCCGAGGGACCCAGTACTTC. This sequence encodes CASSLAPRRGTQYF.

This clonotype has a count of ten or more. The V gene is TRBV7-2, the J gene TRBJ2-5; TRBD2 aligns across 8 bases. The CDR3 runs 15 residues. The germline gives CDR1 SGHTA, CDR2 FQGNSA. Trimming took 1 base from V and 7 from J; bases not matched to a gene: 8. CDR3: CASSLVPGGEGTQYF. As DNA, the CDR3 is TGTGCCAGCAGCTTAGTCCCGGGAGGGGAGGGGACCCAGTACTTC. The whole variable domain, filled in from reference TRBV7-2 and TRBJ2-5, reads GAGVSQSPSNKVTEKGKDVELRCDPISGHTALYWYRQSLGQGLEFLIYFQGNSAPDKSGLPSDRFSAERTGGSVSTLTIQRTQQEDSAVYLCASSLVPGGEGTQYFGPGTRLLVL.

The V gene is TRBV20-1, the J gene TRBJ2-1, with 7 bases matching TRBD1. Germline V gives CDR1 DFQATT, CDR2 SNEGSKA (reference sequence). J lost 6 bases, V lost 2 bases, and 7 bases had no gene match. This CDR3 is built from 14 residues. CDR3 region: CSARRDRVRNEQFF. In nucleotides, the CDR3 is TGCAGTGCTAGACGTGACAGGGTCCGCAATGAGCAGTTCTTC.

This clonotype was counted a few times. The rearrangement uses TRBV24-1 and TRBJ1-5; D call uncertain. V was clipped by 3 bases and J by 0 bases, with 5 bases between them. The CDR3 sequence is 14 residues long. Germline values: CDR1 KGHDR, CDR2 SFDVKD. The CDR3 reads CATSDQYSNQPQHF. The CDR3 DNA is TGTGCCACCAGTGATCAATATAGCAATCAGCCCCAGCATTTT.

On this clonotype: No conserved phenylalanine or tryptophan ends this CDR3, so it is likely a read error. The J gene is TRBJ1-5, the V gene TRBV30, with D unresolved. The ends were cut back, 2 bases at V and 4 bases at J, with 9 bases in the middle. CDR1 is GTSNPN and CDR2 is SVGIG in the germline V gene (reference sequence). The CDR3 has 13 amino acids. The CDR3 coding sequence is TGTGCCTGGAGTCACGACGGTAATCAGCCCCAGCATTAT. Translation gives CAWSHDGNQPQHY.

The rearrangement joins TRBV4-2 to TRBJ1-1; no clear D gene. This CDR3 has 14 amino acids. Germline V gives CDR1 LGHNA, CDR2 YNFKEQ. With 2 bases removed from V and 1 base from J, the gap between germline ends came to 8 bases. This chain's CDR3 is CASSQNSANTEAFF. The CDR3 DNA sequence: TGTGCCAGCAGCCAAAACAGTGCGAACACTGAAGCTTTCTTT.

This clonotype was seen only a few times. At one boundary the junction diverges from the germline segment, which might be a read error. The chain joins TRBV4-3 to TRBJ2-5, with D hard to call. CDR1 is LGHNA and CDR2 is YSLEER in the germline V gene. CDR3 size: 14 residues. Here the CDR3 DNA reads TGCGCAAGCAGCCAAGATGGGCGTAGCGAGACCCAGTACTTC. Its protein is CASSQDGRSETQYF.

The chain uses TRBV10-3 and TRBJ2-1, with TRBD2 matching over 9 bases. CDR1 and CDR2 from the germline V gene are ENHRY and SYGVKD. Trimming cost V 7 bases and J 9 bases; bases outside gene matches: 16. The CDR3 is made up of 16 amino acids. In DNA, the CDR3 is TGTGCCATCACGACGGGACTAGCTCTAACCCGCGGTGAGCAGTTCTTC. As protein: CAITTGLALTRGEQFF.

V is TRBV19 and J is TRBJ2-7; D unclear. The CDR3 has 16 amino acids. Trimming removed 4 bases at V and 0 bases at J, with 16 bases between. The germline V gene encodes CDR1 LNHDA and CDR2 SQIVND (reference sequence). The CDR3 protein is CASSNAGPPSSYEQYF. DNA of the CDR3: TGTGCCAGTAGTAACGCCGGGCCGCCAAGCTCCTACGAGCAGTACTTC. Combining the CDR3 with reference TRBV19 and TRBJ2-7 gives the whole variable domain DGGITQSPKYLFRKEGQNVTLSCEQNLNHDAMYWYRQDPGQGLRLIYYSQIVNDFQKGDIAEGYSVSREKKESFPLTVTSAQKNPTAFYLCASSNAGPPSSYEQYFGPGTRLTVT.

The V gene is TRBV4-3, the J gene TRBJ2-1; 10 nucleotides line up with TRBD2. V dropped 0 bases and J dropped 4; count of bases not matched to a gene: 3. The CDR3 extends over 16 amino acids. CDR1 is LGHNA, CDR2 YSLEER, per germline. CDR3 sequence: CASSQDRTSGYNEQFF. DNA of the CDR3: TGCGCCAGCAGCCAAGACCGGACTAGCGGATACAATGAGCAGTTCTTC.

The genes are TRBV30 and TRBJ1-2, with 9 bases aligning to TRBD1. The J segment lost 2 bases and the V segment lost 0 bases, leaving 4 bases of the junction unmatched. CDR3 length equals 15 residues. The V gene's germline CDR1 is GTSNPN and CDR2 SVGIG (reference sequence). In DNA, the CDR3 is TGTGCCTGGAGTGTACCCGGACAGGGGAACTATGGCTACACCTTC. Translating it yields CAWSVPGQGNYGYTF.

This clonotype came up a few times. CDR3 in DNA: TGTGCCAGCAGCGGGGGCGGGACCTCCTACAATGAGCAGTTCTTC. This gives the protein CASSGGGTSYNEQFF. The chain employs TRBV9 and TRBJ2-1; possible D gene TRBD2, 6 bases. Per germline, CDR1 SGDLS and CDR2 YYNGEE. This CDR3 comprises 15 residues. V lost 3 bases and J lost 0, with 10 bases in between.

The chain has TRBV11-2 and TRBJ2-7, with TRBD2 matching 7 bases. Germline V gene data show CDR1 as SGHAT and CDR2 as FQNNGV. V shed 0 bases and J 3 bases; nucleotides not matched to a gene: 14. This CDR3 is 18 amino acids long. CDR3 bases: TGTGCCAGCAGCTTAGACCTCTCCTATAGCGGGTGGGACTACGAGCAGTACTTC. Residues: CASSLDLSYSGWDYEQYF.

This clonotype showed up just once. The chain is built from TRBV9 and TRBJ2-7; D gene unclear. Germline V lookup: CDR1 SGDLS, CDR2 YYNGEE. V was clipped by 0 bases and J by 3 bases, with 13 bases between them. The CDR3 is 15 amino acids. The CDR3 sequence is CASSVGGGVSYEQYF. Here the CDR3 DNA reads TGTGCCAGCAGCGTAGGCGGTGGCGTGAGCTACGAGCAGTACTTC.

V is TRBV11-1 and J is TRBJ2-7; either TRBD1 or TRBD2 may supply D (5 bases each). CDR3 length: 17 amino acids. Per the germline V gene, CDR1 is SGHAT and CDR2 is FQDESV (reference sequence). Trimming pared 1 base from V and 1 base from J, leaving 17 bases between. CDR3 region: CASSLGRSGGRSYEQYF. For the CDR3, the DNA is TGTGCCAGCAGCTTAGGTCGGAGTGGGGGAAGGTCCTACGAGCAGTACTTC.

V is TRBV19 and J is TRBJ2-5, with 8 bases fitting TRBD1. With V trimmed by 6 bases and J by 5 bases, 14 bases remained unmatched. The CDR3 length is 16 residues. The germline V gene encodes CDR1 LNHDA and CDR2 SQIVND (reference sequence). CDR3 sequence (DNA): TGTGCCAGTAGCACACCGCTACAGGGGGGCTCGGAGACCCAGTACTTC. This translates into CASSTPLQGGSETQYF.

This clonotype was seen at least ten times. Written as DNA, the CDR3 is TGCGCCAGCAGCTTGGCAGGGGTTCTAACTGAAGCTTTCTTT. This gives the protein CASSLAGVLTEAFF. This rearrangement joins TRBV5-1 to TRBJ1-1, with D perhaps matching TRBD1 (6 bases). CDR3 length: 14 amino acids. Trimming stripped 0 bases from V and 5 bases from J, with 11 bases between. Germline V gene lookup returns CDR1 SGHRS and CDR2 YFSETQ.

The chain joins TRBV20-1 to TRBJ1-1; D is ambiguous. The germline V and J ends were trimmed by 4 bases and 1 base, with 10 bases remaining between them. The CDR3 totals 13 residues. The germline gives CDR1 DFQATT, CDR2 SNEGSKA (reference sequence). CDR3 protein: CSAIAPPNTEAFF. The CDR3 nucleotides are TGCAGTGCTATCGCCCCTCCGAACACTGAAGCTTTCTTT.

This clonotype was counted only a few times. V and J are TRBV29-1 and TRBJ2-1; 9 bases match TRBD2. Germline V gene sequence: CDR1 SQVTM, CDR2 ANQGSEA. CDR3 length: 18 residues. After removal of 0 bases from V and 3 bases from J, the junction contained 12 bases not matched to a gene. CDR3 amino acids: CSVEDLPSGRPFYNEQFF. CDR3 in DNA: TGCAGCGTTGAAGACCTGCCAAGCGGGAGGCCCTTCTACAATGAGCAGTTCTTC.

This clonotype was seen a handful of times. The chain uses TRBV5-1 and TRBJ2-2; 10 positions match TRBD2. Trimming cost V 5 bases and J 4 bases; bases outside gene matches: 11. Looked up from germline, CDR1 is SGHRS and CDR2 is YFSETQ. The CDR3 loop spans 17 amino acids. The CDR3 nucleotides read TGCGCCAGCAGGACTAGCGGGTACGCCCCGATCACCGGGGAGCTGTTTTTT. Amino acid sequence: CASRTSGYAPITGELFF.

The J gene is TRBJ1-2, the V gene TRBV4-3, with D unresolved. CDR3 length equals 13 residues. Germline values: CDR1 LGHNA, CDR2 YSLEER. Deletions cut 0 bases from V and 3 bases from J, with 5 bases between. CDR3 protein: CASSQEAYYGYTF. In nucleotides, the CDR3 is TGCGCCAGCAGCCAAGAGGCCTACTATGGCTACACCTTC.

This clonotype was counted between two and nine times. The chain links TRBV29-1 to TRBJ2-3; TRBD2 aligns across 13 bases. Germline V lookup: CDR1 SQVTM, CDR2 ANQGSEA. With V trimmed by 7 bases and J by 8 bases, 12 bases remained unmatched. CDR3 length: 15 amino acids. This chain's CDR3 is CSASPGLAGLSTQYF. The CDR3, as DNA: TGCAGCGCAAGCCCGGGACTAGCGGGGCTCAGTACGCAGTATTTT.